These 23 T cell receptor beta chains share one sample of origin, sequenced in a study of human T cells and chemical hapten exposure. Described time point: patch test 1, 2 weeks after DPC sensitization. Stated treatment: therapeutic diphenylcyclopropenone sensitization with weekly scalp DPC. TCRdb re-called the RACE reads with MiXCR, one entry per CDR3 protein. The data show some 340,000 distinct CDR3 sequences, with approximately 6.9% seen just once and about 8% held by the top ten. The specimen comprised whole blood, sampled in connection with sensitization to the hapten diphenylcyclopropenone (DPC). Receptor source: a woman in her late teens or twenties with alopecia areata. Some clones in this sample may be carry-over from other donors' samples.

This clonotype was seen at least ten times. The chain has TRBV6-5 and TRBJ2-3; 7 nucleotides match TRBD2. The CDR3 loop spans 14 amino acids. CDR1 is MNHEY, CDR2 SVGAGI, per germline. J lost 9 bases, V lost 5 bases, and 11 bases had no gene match. In DNA form, the CDR3 reads TGTGCCAGCAGTCCAAGGACTAGTTCGGTAACGCAGTATTTT. Amino acid sequence: CASSPRTSSVTQYF.

This clonotype occurred many times. At one end, the junction sequence differs from germline, possibly due to a read error. DNA for the CDR3: TGTGCCAGCAGTCCCGAGACCCCTAACCCATTCTTTTTT. This encodes CASSPETPNPFFF. The rearrangement links TRBV2 to TRBJ2-3; D is unclear. Looked up from germline, CDR1 is SNHLY and CDR2 is FYNNEI. The CDR3 has 13 amino acids.

Only a few counts were recorded for this clonotype. J is TRBJ1-2 and V is TRBV28, with D possibly TRBD1 on 6 matching bases. V lost 3 bases, J lost 8 bases, and 10 bases lay in between. The CDR3 totals 12 residues. Germline V gene sequence: CDR1 MDHEN, CDR2 SYDVKM. DNA for the CDR3: TGTGCCAGCAGTTTGGACAGCGAGGGCTACACCTTC. This codes for CASSLDSEGYTF.

This clonotype has only a few counts. The CDR3 reads CASSPPPGGSYNEQFF. The CDR3 region has the DNA TGCGCCAGCAGTCCCCCTCCGGGTGGTTCCTACAATGAGCAGTTCTTC. The V and J genes are TRBV4-1 and TRBJ2-1; no definite D call. The CDR3 covers 16 residues. The germline V gene encodes CDR1 MGHRA and CDR2 YSYEKL. Trimming stripped 6 bases from V and 1 base from J, with 16 bases between.

The V call is TRBV10-3, the J call TRBJ1-1, with a weak D call TRBD1 (5 bases). Germline V gene data show CDR1 as ENHRY and CDR2 as SYGVKD. The CDR3 loop spans 15 amino acids. Trimming took off 2 bases at V and 2 bases at J, with 12 bases between the two ends. CDR3 nucleotides: TGTGCCATCAGTGAGGGGGCCACGTCAAACACTGAAGCTTTCTTT. It yields the protein CAISEGATSNTEAFF.

This clonotype was counted a few times. The CDR3 coding sequence is TGCAGCGTTCCCGGATTCCCAGAGACCCAGTACTTC. Protein sequence: CSVPGFPETQYF. The chain employs TRBV29-1 and TRBJ2-5; D uncertain. V was shortened by 5 bases and J by 4 bases, with 11 bases between the two germline ends. In germline, CDR1 is SQVTM, CDR2 ANQGSEA. This CDR3 is 12 amino acids long.

This clonotype was counted only a few times. The rearrangement links TRBV3-1 to TRBJ2-7; the D gene is possibly TRBD2 (6 bases). The germline V gene has CDR1 LGHDT and CDR2 YNNKEL (reference sequence). V shed 4 bases and J shed 6 bases, with 10 bases lying between them. This CDR3 is built from 12 residues. The CDR3 here is CASSRGLGEQYF. DNA of the CDR3: TGTGCCAGCAGCCGGGGACTGGGCGAGCAGTACTTC.

In its sample, this clonotype was seen a few times. The chain recombines TRBV6-5 with TRBJ2-7, with 7 bases aligning to TRBD2. The CDR3 contains 12 residues. V lost 8 bases, J lost 0 bases, and 1 base stayed unmatched. Germline CDR1 MNHEY, CDR2 SVGAGI. CDR3 DNA: TGTGCCAGCTGGGAGGGCTCCTACGAGCAGTACTTC. Translating it yields CASWEGSYEQYF.

This clonotype has only a few counts. The V call is TRBV25-1, the J call TRBJ2-3; D unresolved. The germline V and J ends were trimmed by 2 bases and 6 bases, with 9 bases remaining between them. CDR3 length: 13 amino acids. Germline CDR1 and CDR2: MGHDK and SYGVNS. CDR3 loop: CASSEGDGDTQYF. DNA for the CDR3: TGTGCCAGCAGTGAAGGTGACGGGGATACGCAGTATTTT.

The gene calls are TRBV18 and TRBJ2-3; unclear D gene. Trimming shortened V by 6 bases and J by 2 bases, and 12 bases separated the two germline ends. CDR1 is KGHSH, CDR2 LQKENI, per germline. This CDR3 comprises 14 residues. DNA of the CDR3: TGTGCCAGCTCCCTTGACACATACACAGATACGCAGTATTTT. Translation: CASSLDTYTDTQYF.

This clonotype has just a few counts. The rearrangement uses TRBV5-6 and TRBJ1-2, with D unresolved. V shed 5 bases and J shed 8 bases, with 16 bases lying between them. The CDR3 extends over 13 amino acids. Germline CDR1 and CDR2: SGHDT and YYEEEE. CDR3 amino acids: CASSSGPGGGYTF. The CDR3 DNA sequence: TGTGCCAGCAGTTCGGGCCCAGGCGGGGGCTACACCTTC.

In its sample, this clonotype was seen many times. The gene calls are TRBV7-6 and TRBJ2-2, with 14 bases that match TRBD2. V was clipped by 5 bases and J by 4 bases; unmatched bases: 9. Germline loops: CDR1 SGHVS, CDR2 FNYEAQ. CDR3 size: 18 residues. CDR3 bases: TGTGCCAGCAGCCAAGGACTAGCGGGGGGTCCGGGCACCGGGGAGCTGTTTTTT. This translates into CASSQGLAGGPGTGELFF.

The chain employs TRBV7-2 and TRBJ2-3; tentative D call: TRBD2 (6 bases). Germline values: CDR1 SGHTA, CDR2 FQGNSA. Trimming took off 3 bases at V and 6 bases at J, with 16 bases between the two ends. The CDR3 runs 15 residues. This CDR3 is CASSFRGTGSDTQYF. For the CDR3, the DNA is TGTGCCAGCAGCTTCCGGGGGACCGGTTCTGATACGCAGTATTTT.

This clonotype was picked up a small number of times. The chain carries TRBV28 and TRBJ2-5; D ambiguous. This CDR3 comprises 15 residues. CDR1 is MDHEN, CDR2 SYDVKM, per germline. Trimming removed 5 bases from V and 1 base from J, with 14 bases in between. The CDR3 coding sequence is TGTGCCAGCAGTCCTCAAGCCGACACCCAAGAGACCCAGTACTTC. It encodes CASSPQADTQETQYF.

J is TRBJ2-7 and V is TRBV27; possible D gene TRBD2, 6 bases. The CDR3 loop spans 13 amino acids. The ends were cut back, 6 bases at V and 5 bases at J, with 14 bases in the middle. CDR1 and CDR2 from the germline V gene are MNHEY and SMNVEV (reference sequence). The CDR3 loop is CASRRLGRDEQYF. The CDR3, as DNA: TGTGCCAGCAGAAGACTAGGCAGGGACGAGCAGTACTTC.

This clonotype was found a few times. The chain is built from TRBV28 and TRBJ1-4; 9 nucleotides agree with TRBD1. The CDR3 covers 15 residues. V lost 2 bases, J lost 3 bases, and 1 base stayed unmatched. Per the germline V gene, CDR1 is MDHEN and CDR2 is SYDVKM. The CDR3 here is CASSLRTGANEKLFF. The CDR3 coding sequence is TGTGCCAGCAGTTTAAGGACAGGGGCTAATGAAAAACTGTTTTTT.

The table lists this clonotype with many counts. CDR3 sequence: CASSYTATREGRQFF. The CDR3 DNA sequence: TGTGCCAGCAGTTACACAGCCACCCGGGAGGGACGGCAGTTCTTC. The chain links TRBV6-2 or TRBV6-3 to TRBJ2-1; TRBD2 agrees at 8 bases. J lost 12 bases, V lost 2 bases, and 12 bases had no gene match. Germline V lookup: CDR1 MNHEY, CDR2 SVGEGT. CDR3 size: 15 residues.

The genes are TRBV5-1 and TRBJ1-1; TRBD1 might be the D (6 bases). Trimming stripped 4 bases from V and 5 bases from J, with 15 bases between. This CDR3 is 14 amino acids long. The germline V gene encodes CDR1 SGHRS and CDR2 YFSETQ. For the CDR3, the DNA is TGCGCCAGCAGCCGGACAGTTTCGGCTACTGAAGCTTTCTTT. Encoded protein: CASSRTVSATEAFF. The full variable domain, rest sourced from reference TRBV5-1 and TRBJ1-1, is KAGVTQTPRYLIKTRGQQVTLSCSPISGHRSVSWYQQTPGQGLQFLFEYFSETQRNKGNFPGRFSGRQFSNSRSEMNVSTLELGDSALYLCASSRTVSATEAFFGQGTRLTVV.

This clonotype showed up many times. This sequence joins TRBV10-3 and TRBJ1-1; D is uncertain. Germline loops: CDR1 ENHRY, CDR2 SYGVKD. The CDR3 runs to 16 residues. The V gene lost 6 bases and the J gene lost 1 base, with 18 bases spanning the gap. CDR3 region: CAISAADGKRNTEAFF. In DNA form, the CDR3 reads TGTGCCATCAGCGCGGCGGACGGGAAAAGGAACACTGAAGCTTTCTTT.

A few counts support this clonotype. V and J are TRBV5-6 and TRBJ2-1, with D tentatively TRBD1 (5 bases). The CDR3 consists of 14 residues. Germline lookup yields CDR1 SGHDT and CDR2 YYEEEE. V gave up 5 bases and J gave up 5 bases, with 14 bases separating them. The CDR3 reads CASREVDRNNEQFF. The CDR3 bases are TGTGCCAGCAGGGAAGTCGACAGAAACAATGAGCAGTTCTTC. Full variable domain (outside the CDR3, taken from reference TRBV5-6 and TRBJ2-1): DAGVTQSPTHLIKTRGQQVTLRCSPKSGHDTVSWYQQALGQGPQFIFQYYEEEERQRGNFPDRFSGHQFPNYSSELNVNALLLGDSALYLCASREVDRNNEQFFGPGTRLTVL.

J is TRBJ2-3 and V is TRBV5-1; TRBD2 aligns across 7 bases. This CDR3 region has 15 residues. V trimming: 6 bases; J trimming: 0 bases; junction bases outside the gene matches: 7. The V gene's germline CDR1 is SGHRS and CDR2 YFSETQ. The CDR3 region is CASNEAGSSTDTQYF. CDR3 in DNA: TGCGCCAGCAACGAAGCGGGGAGCAGCACAGATACGCAGTATTTT.

The chain has TRBV7-6 and TRBJ2-3; 8 bases map to TRBD2. V trimming: 5 bases; J trimming: 5 bases; junction bases outside the gene matches: 6. CDR1 and CDR2 from the germline V gene are SGHVS and FNYEAQ. The CDR3 has 14 residues. CDR3 nucleotide sequence: TGTGCCAGCAGCGCCTCTAGCGGGCGAGATACGCAGTATTTT. It specifies CASSASSGRDTQYF.

The chain recombines TRBV16 with TRBJ1-4; possibly TRBD1 for D (6 bases). Germline CDR1 KGHSY, CDR2 FQNENV. The CDR3 has 15 amino acids. Trimming cost V 4 bases and J 7 bases, with 16 bases left between them. Here the CDR3 reads CASSPPRGAREKLFF. The CDR3 coding sequence is TGTGCCAGCAGCCCTCCACGGGGGGCGCGTGAAAAACTGTTTTTT.